The subject of this entry is one T cell receptor (beta chain). The clone's antigen remains unknown. A single base separates this from a much larger clone, so it may be a read error. Receptor amplification or capture employed RT-PCR. TCRdb records Illumina HiSeq 2500 as the sequencer. The public reads were reprocessed in TCRdb via fastp at Q25 and MiXCR, keeping in-frame beta chains. Each CDR3 protein appears once, grouped with its most common genes and DNA. The sample includes over 750,000 distinct CDR3 sequences, with 20% to 25% observed a single time. The ten largest account for roughly 10% of the sample. The source of the sample is a study of response to subunit inactivated influenza vaccine (dated 2018 in TCRdb). Some background on the complete study: Deep quantitative T cell receptor repertoire profiling was used in the study to track responses to a trivalent subunit inactivated influenza vaccine.

From V the trimming removes 3 bases and from J it removes 6 bases, while the gene matches leave 2 bases of the junction unaccounted for. CDR1 and CDR2 were assigned from the germline V gene as SGDLS and YYNGEE. The CDR3 sequence holds 14 residues, the cysteine and phenylalanine included. Left in the record is the CDR3 DNA by itself, 42 bases read in frame from the first base. The paper as a whole reports these results and caveats: The authors suggested that each seasonal influenza vaccination may recruit only a limited number of new T cells.

Recombination joined TRBV9 with TRBJ2-1, with 11 bases aligning to TRBD1. The source of this sequence is a man aged 50-60 years who received an inactivated influenza vaccine. Donor details come from another sample of the same person, matched by shared clones. Sequenced material: PBMCs from blood, taken less than 6 days after vaccination. The nucleotides read TGTGCCAGCAGCGCCGGGACAGGGGGCAATGAGCAGTTCTTC. Its translation is CASSAGTGGNEQFF.